The rows below give T cell receptor beta chains drawn from one sample of a study of blood T cells in healthy people across ages. TCRdb independently ran MiXCR on the 5' RACE reads; one entry per CDR3 protein. Among 850,000 to 1,300,000 distinct CDR3 sequences listed, less than 50% were seen once. The specimen was blood. These receptors were taken from a woman aged 60 to 75 in good health. Both conserved end residues are part of each CDR3. Fields, in order: clone size, J gene, D gene, V gene, CDR3 protein, CDR3 DNA. D genes are given only for firm matches. Clone size is shown for a subset of rows, as once, few, many or a class of expanded clone.

clone_size: -
j_call: TRBJ2-3
d_call: -
v_call: TRBV12-3/TRBV12-4
cdr3_aa: CASSCGEVHTQYF
cdr3_nt: TGTGCCAGCAGTTGCGGGGAGGTCCATACGCAGTATTTT

clone_size: -
j_call: TRBJ2-1
d_call: -
v_call: TRBV7-9
cdr3_aa: CASSLRPEQFF
cdr3_nt: TGTGCCAGCAGCTTACGGCCCGAGCAGTTCTTC

clone_size: few
j_call: TRBJ2-1
d_call: TRBD2
v_call: TRBV4-2
cdr3_aa: CASSQDRASGRGNEQFF
cdr3_nt: TGTGCCAGCAGCCAAGATCGGGCTAGCGGGCGAGGAAATGAGCAGTTCTTC

clone_size: -
j_call: TRBJ2-7
d_call: TRBD2
v_call: TRBV5-1
cdr3_aa: CASSLTTPGTSGSRTYEQYF
cdr3_nt: TGCGCCAGCAGCTTGACCACACCAGGGACTAGCGGGAGTCGAACCTACGAGCAGTACTTC

clone_size: few
j_call: TRBJ2-1
d_call: -
v_call: TRBV6-5
cdr3_aa: CASSDSQGPSYNEQFF
cdr3_nt: TGTGCCAGCAGTGACTCGCAGGGGCCTTCCTACAATGAGCAGTTCTTC

clone_size: -
j_call: TRBJ2-5
d_call: -
v_call: TRBV24-1
cdr3_aa: CATSEIGQETQYF
cdr3_nt: TGTGCCACCAGTGAGATAGGTCAAGAGACCCAGTACTTC

clone_size: -
j_call: TRBJ2-1
d_call: TRBD2
v_call: TRBV19
cdr3_aa: CASSITSGAYNEQFF
cdr3_nt: TGTGCCAGTAGCATAACTAGCGGGGCTTACAATGAGCAGTTCTTC

clone_size: -
j_call: TRBJ2-1
d_call: TRBD2
v_call: TRBV29-1
cdr3_aa: CSVDGTSGLNNEQFF
cdr3_nt: TGCAGCGTTGACGGGACTAGCGGGCTCAACAATGAGCAGTTCTTC

clone_size: few
j_call: TRBJ2-7
d_call: TRBD2
v_call: TRBV5-1
cdr3_aa: CASSLQGLALAYEQYF
cdr3_nt: TGCGCCAGCAGTCTACAGGGACTAGCACTAGCCTACGAGCAGTACTTC

clone_size: once
j_call: TRBJ2-1
d_call: -
v_call: TRBV4-2
cdr3_aa: CASSQERTGDEQFF
cdr3_nt: TGTGCCAGCAGCCAAGAAAGGACTGGGGATGAGCAGTTCTTC

clone_size: few
j_call: TRBJ2-7
d_call: TRBD2
v_call: TRBV20-1
cdr3_aa: CSARSGRATEQYF
cdr3_nt: TGCAGTGCTAGAAGCGGGAGGGCCACCGAGCAGTACTTC

clone_size: -
j_call: TRBJ1-6
d_call: TRBD1
v_call: TRBV20-1
cdr3_aa: CSASGVQGGNSPPHF
cdr3_nt: TGCAGTGCTAGCGGTGTTCAGGGGGGAAATTCACCTCCCCACTTT

clone_size: -
j_call: TRBJ2-7
d_call: -
v_call: TRBV5-1
cdr3_aa: CASRSGTSSYEQYF
cdr3_nt: TGCGCCAGCAGGAGCGGGACAAGCTCCTACGAGCAGTACTTC

clone_size: -
j_call: TRBJ2-7
d_call: -
v_call: TRBV9
cdr3_aa: CASTPPDGSYEQYF
cdr3_nt: TGTGCCAGCACCCCTCCGGACGGCTCCTACGAGCAGTACTTC

clone_size: -
j_call: TRBJ1-1
d_call: TRBD1
v_call: TRBV10-3
cdr3_aa: CAIRPQGQTKNTEAFF
cdr3_nt: TGTGCCATCAGACCCCAGGGACAGACCAAGAACACTGAAGCTTTCTTT

clone_size: -
j_call: TRBJ1-1
d_call: -
v_call: TRBV4-1
cdr3_aa: CASSQDLFGGVNTEAFF
cdr3_nt: TGCGCCAGCAGCCAAGACCTTTTTGGGGGAGTGAACACTGAAGCTTTCTTT

clone_size: -
j_call: TRBJ2-3
d_call: -
v_call: TRBV7-3
cdr3_aa: CASSLVASHQALSSTDTQYF
cdr3_nt: TGTGCCAGCAGCTTAGTCGCCTCCCACCAGGCCTTATCTAGCACAGATACGCAGTATTTT

clone_size: many
j_call: TRBJ2-1
d_call: TRBD2
v_call: TRBV20-1
cdr3_aa: CSARDQRLAGSSAPLDEQFF
cdr3_nt: TGCAGTGCTAGAGATCAACGACTAGCGGGATCTTCAGCCCCTTTGGATGAGCAGTTCTTC

clone_size: -
j_call: TRBJ2-7
d_call: -
v_call: TRBV28
cdr3_aa: CASSYWDYEQYF
cdr3_nt: TGTGCCAGCAGTTACTGGGACTACGAGCAGTACTTC

clone_size: many
j_call: TRBJ2-2
d_call: TRBD1
v_call: TRBV11-2
cdr3_aa: CASSQGTGNTGELFF
cdr3_nt: TGTGCCAGCAGCCAGGGGACAGGAAACACCGGGGAGCTGTTTTTT

clone_size: many
j_call: TRBJ2-1
d_call: TRBD2
v_call: TRBV20-1
cdr3_aa: CSARDGLGGIYNEQFF
cdr3_nt: TGCAGTGCTAGAGATGGATTGGGGGGGATTTACAATGAGCAGTTCTTC

clone_size: -
j_call: TRBJ1-5
d_call: -
v_call: TRBV6-1
cdr3_aa: CASSELGVLSNQPQHF
cdr3_nt: TGTGCCAGCAGTGAATTAGGTGTTCTTAGCAATCAGCCCCAGCATTTT

clone_size: -
j_call: TRBJ2-1
d_call: -
v_call: TRBV25-1
cdr3_aa: CATDTGHEQFF
cdr3_nt: TGTGCCACCGATACAGGGCATGAGCAGTTCTTC

clone_size: once
j_call: TRBJ2-3
d_call: -
v_call: TRBV20-1
cdr3_aa: CSARGPKEGTDTQYF
cdr3_nt: TGCAGTGCTAGAGGGCCCAAAGAAGGGACAGATACGCAGTATTTT

clone_size: -
j_call: TRBJ2-6
d_call: -
v_call: TRBV29-1
cdr3_aa: CSVVLRQPSSGANVLTF
cdr3_nt: TGCAGCGTTGTTCTGAGACAGCCTAGCTCTGGGGCCAACGTCCTGACTTTC

clone_size: -
j_call: TRBJ2-1
d_call: TRBD1
v_call: TRBV7-9
cdr3_aa: CASSTGTGARYNEQFF
cdr3_nt: TGTGCCAGCAGCACCGGGACAGGGGCGCGATACAATGAGCAGTTCTTC

clone_size: once
j_call: TRBJ2-1
d_call: TRBD2
v_call: TRBV2
cdr3_aa: CASSDPSGRAENEQFF
cdr3_nt: TGTGCCAGCAGTGATCCTAGCGGGAGGGCCGAAAATGAGCAGTTCTTC

clone_size: few
j_call: TRBJ1-2
d_call: -
v_call: TRBV9
cdr3_aa: CASTDQGSSNYGYTF
cdr3_nt: TGTGCCAGCACTGATCAGGGGTCCTCTAACTATGGCTACACCTTC

clone_size: -
j_call: TRBJ1-6
d_call: -
v_call: TRBV5-1
cdr3_aa: CASSAGTRYNSPLHF
cdr3_nt: TGCGCCAGCAGCGCCGGGACACGCTATAATTCACCCCTCCACTTT

clone_size: -
j_call: TRBJ2-3
d_call: -
v_call: TRBV25-1
cdr3_aa: CASRPLVGDTQYF
cdr3_nt: TGTGCCAGCCGACCCTTGGTGGGGGATACGCAGTATTTT

clone_size: -
j_call: TRBJ2-3
d_call: TRBD2
v_call: TRBV12-3/TRBV12-4
cdr3_aa: CASREGLAGATDTQYF
cdr3_nt: TGTGCCAGCAGAGAGGGACTAGCGGGGGCCACAGATACGCAGTATTTT

clone_size: few
j_call: TRBJ2-7
d_call: -
v_call: TRBV2
cdr3_aa: CASSEAPLPYEQYF
cdr3_nt: TGTGCCAGCAGTGAAGCGCCTTTACCCTACGAGCAGTACTTC

clone_size: -
j_call: TRBJ2-4
d_call: TRBD2
v_call: TRBV6-2/TRBV6-3
cdr3_aa: CASSWSGLAGGWYF
cdr3_nt: TGTGCCAGCAGTTGGTCCGGACTAGCGGGAGGATGGTACTTC